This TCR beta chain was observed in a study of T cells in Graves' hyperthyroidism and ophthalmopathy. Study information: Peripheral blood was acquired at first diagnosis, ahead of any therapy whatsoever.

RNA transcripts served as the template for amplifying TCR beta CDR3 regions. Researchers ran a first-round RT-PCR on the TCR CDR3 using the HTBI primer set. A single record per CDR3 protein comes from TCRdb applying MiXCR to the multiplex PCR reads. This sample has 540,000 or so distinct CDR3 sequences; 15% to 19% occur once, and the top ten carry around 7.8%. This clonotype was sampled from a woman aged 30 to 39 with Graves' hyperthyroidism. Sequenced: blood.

The CDR3 is CASSLTYASGFPSYNEQFF. The CDR3 bases are TGTGCCAGCAGCTTAACTTATGCTAGCGGGTTTCCCTCCTACAATGAGCAGTTCTTC. V gene TRBV7-3 combines with J gene TRBJ2-1; TRBD2 matches 8 bases. This CDR3 spans 19 amino acids. Germline trimming cut 0 bases from V and 0 bases from J; bases unmatched to any gene: 10. Germline values: CDR1 SGHTA, CDR2 FQGTGA.